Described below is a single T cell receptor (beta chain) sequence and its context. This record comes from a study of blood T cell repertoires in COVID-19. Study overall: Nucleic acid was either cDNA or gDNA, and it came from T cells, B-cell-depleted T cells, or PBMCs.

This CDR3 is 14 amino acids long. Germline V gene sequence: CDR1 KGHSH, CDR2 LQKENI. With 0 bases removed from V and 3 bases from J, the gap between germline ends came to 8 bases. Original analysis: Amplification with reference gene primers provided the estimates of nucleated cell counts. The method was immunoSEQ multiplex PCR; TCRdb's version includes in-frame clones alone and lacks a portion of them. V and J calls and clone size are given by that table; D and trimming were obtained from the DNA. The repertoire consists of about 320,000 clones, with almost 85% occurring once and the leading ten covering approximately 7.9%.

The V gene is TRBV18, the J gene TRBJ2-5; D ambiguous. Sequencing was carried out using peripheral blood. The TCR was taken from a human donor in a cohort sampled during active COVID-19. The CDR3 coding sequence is TGTGCCAGCTCACCACCGTGGCAGAAAGAGACCCAGTACTTC. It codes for CASSPPWQKETQYF.